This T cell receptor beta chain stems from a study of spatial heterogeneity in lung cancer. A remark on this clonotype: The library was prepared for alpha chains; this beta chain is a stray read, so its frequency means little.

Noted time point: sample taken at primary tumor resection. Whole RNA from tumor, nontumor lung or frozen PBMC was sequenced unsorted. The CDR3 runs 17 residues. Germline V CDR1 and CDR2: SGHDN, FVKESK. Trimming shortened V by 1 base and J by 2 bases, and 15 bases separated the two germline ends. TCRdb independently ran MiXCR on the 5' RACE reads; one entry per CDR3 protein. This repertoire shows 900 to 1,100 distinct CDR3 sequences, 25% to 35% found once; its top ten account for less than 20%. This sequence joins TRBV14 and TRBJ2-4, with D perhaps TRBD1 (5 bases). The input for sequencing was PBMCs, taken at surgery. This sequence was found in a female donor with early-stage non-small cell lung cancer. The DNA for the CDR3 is TGTGCCAGCAGCCAAGGAACGACAGTCTCCTCCAAAAACATTCAGTACTTC. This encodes CASSQGTTVSSKNIQYF.